Described below is a single TCR beta chain sequence and its context. This sample was taken from a study of blood T cell repertoires in COVID-19. Study processing details: Estimated nucleated cell counts came from reference gene primer amplification. Using immunoSEQ multiplex PCR, the repertoire was profiled, and TCRdb retains in-frame clones only, with some absent. V and J calls and clone size are copied from that table; D and trimming were computed from the DNA. The repertoire has about 68,000 clones, roughly 90% of them found once; the top ten carry around 7%. V lost 2 bases, J lost 4 bases, and 8 bases lay in between. Germline V gives CDR1 SEHNR, CDR2 FQNEAQ (reference sequence). The CDR3 sequence is 13 residues long.

This receptor was identified in a man aged 40-49 years with COVID-19, enrolled during active disease. The J gene is TRBJ1-2, the V gene TRBV7-9; D unresolved. Sample: peripheral blood. For the CDR3, the DNA is TGTGCCAGCAGCTTACCGGGAGCCTATGGCTACACCTTC. This gives the protein CASSLPGAYGYTF.